This T cell receptor beta chain originates from a study of vaccination effects on CD4 cells after COVID-19 (dated by TCRdb to 2021 to 2024). As for the study more broadly: Each participant got two doses of an mRNA SARS-CoV-2 vaccine, either BNT162b2 or mRNA-1273. In a couple of convalescent patients, pre-vaccine samples were collected 16 days and one week ahead of the first dose, 142 and 148 days after COVID-19 diagnosis. In both COVID-19 convalescent patients and infection-naive vaccine recipients, the study compared SARS-CoV-2 spike-specific CD4+ TCR repertoires from before mRNA vaccination with those from after it. A total of 10 COVID-19 convalescent patients and a handful of SARS-CoV-2-naive healthy vaccine recipients were included in the full study. The Oncomine TCR Beta short-read assay on an Illumina iSeq 100 was used to sequence cultures from other donors in the study. Study-wide conclusions, independent of this receptor: The study was limited by a small number of convalescent patients and lacked early post-infection timepoints. Among convalescent patients, the spike-reactive repertoire after vaccination was made up mainly of new vaccine-induced clones that were largely distinct from the clones induced by infection. Both infection-induced and vaccine-induced clones contracted markedly at late post-vaccination timepoints, which is consistent with waning T cell responses.

Libraries were prepared through the immunoSEQ multiplex PCR assay. DNA from the cultured, isolated CD4+ T cells was subjected to TCR beta CDR3 sequencing. Turning to the authors' computational methods: The analysis removed non-productive TCR sequences, trimmed reads to the CDR3 region, and retained only CDR3s that were 7 or more amino acids long. Antigen-specific clonotypes were identified with the MANAFEST web app by comparing expansion in peptide wells against reference cultures. To count as positive, a clone had to show expansion at FDR<0.05 compared with the reference and with all other wells, an odds ratio above 5, and a frequency above 0.1% in two replicate wells. Clonotypes significantly expanded in SARS-CoV-2 spike wells and in at least one common cold coronavirus spike condition were defined as cross-reactive. CDR3 similarity was assessed by Levenshtein distance with the stringdist R package, and unrooted trees were built with ape in R 3.6.1. Imported from immuneACCESS, the table was reduced by TCRdb to in-frame sequences with V and J called. These copies leave out some clones; in studies compared against another copy, an unresolved V gene accounts for under half, and the cause of the remainder is not known. V and J calls plus clone size are reproduced from that table; the DNA served to infer D and trimming. A total of tens of thousands of clones appear in this sample, just under 75% of them only once. 30% to 40% of the sample is held by the ten biggest clonotypes.

In the ViraFEST assay, PBMC were stimulated with viral peptide pools, and TCR sequencing was then used to find antigen-specific CD4+ T cell clonotypes based on their expansion. After less than eleven days of culture, CD4+ T cells were isolated with the EasySep CD4+ T cell isolation kit. PCR-confirmed SARS-CoV-2 infection had occurred in convalescent patients between March and December 2020, before the Alpha, Beta and Delta variants emerged in the United States. Each well held around 2 million PBMC cultured in IMDM containing approximately 5% human AB serum, about 10 IU/ml IL-2 and gentamicin, along with about 9.5 ug/ml peptides. Half of the culture medium was replaced with fresh IL-2-containing medium on days 3 and 7. Each peptide stimulation condition was cultured in triplicate wells unless otherwise noted. PBMC were separated from whole blood using Ficoll-Paque Plus gradient centrifugation and were then either cryopreserved at -140C or used fresh. The QIAamp micro DNA kit was used to extract genomic DNA from the cultured CD4+ T cells.

From the cysteine up to the phenylalanine, the CDR3 has a length of 13 residues. The kept DNA is CDR3 alone, 39 bases in frame from the first base. The junction carries 6 bases between V and J, which are trimmed by 4 bases and 3 bases respectively. Per the germline V gene, KGHSH is the CDR1 and LQKENI is the CDR2. Of note for this clone: There is no known antigen for this receptor. No much larger clone exists at a distance of one base, and base qualities are not known.

Here the sequenced sample was CD4+ T cells from PBMCs cultured with a peptide pool, taken before COVID-19 vaccination. The rearranged segments are TRBV18 and TRBJ2-2, with TRBD2 as a weak D call on 6 bases. This receptor was identified in a human donor who had a prior SARS-CoV-2 infection. The nucleotide sequence is given as TGTGCCAGCTCACGGGAGGACACCGGGGAGCTGTTTTTT. It codes for CASSREDTGELFF.